This T cell receptor beta chain comes out of a study of identical twins. The germline V gene has CDR1 MNHEY and CDR2 SMNVEV (reference sequence). This CDR3 contains 17 residues. V shed 3 bases and J shed 2 bases, with 17 bases lying between them. Study-wide results and caveats: Out-of-frame beta sequences exhibited a weaker degree of excess twin sharing. Within cord blood, abundant beta clonotypes carried fewer insertions, but memory repertoires showed no such trend. Findings depended on cross-sectional statistics rather than tracking the same donors.

This clonotype was observed at least ten times. Its antigen remains unidentified. Through template switching, a universal primer site was introduced, and the cDNA contained unique molecular identifiers. One entry per CDR3 protein, called by TCRdb with MiXCR from the 5' RACE reads. The repertoire holds approximately 260,000 distinct CDR3 sequences, with roughly 8% as singletons. Another study also made use of these data, one on yellow fever vaccine responses in identical twins.

The chain carries TRBV27 and TRBJ2-1; D is possibly TRBD2 (6 bases). This clonotype originated in a woman aged 18-29 years in good health. Sequenced: CD8+ T cells sorted from blood. The CDR3 here is CASSFSSGLHAYNEQFF. CDR3 DNA sequence: TGTGCCAGCAGTTTCAGTAGCGGACTCCACGCCTACAATGAGCAGTTCTTC.